This T cell receptor beta chain was recovered during a study of metastatic and nonmetastatic thyroid tumors. Study summary: Thyroid patients, malignant and benign, had repertoires compared across blood and tumor or nodule tissue.

TCRdb redid the clone calls on the PCR reads using MiXCR. The repertoire has some 5,000 clones, approximately 15% of them found once; the top ten carry 15% to 20%. All patients were untreated before thyroid surgery. This CDR3 spans 14 amino acids. Unmatched junction bases numbered 8, after V lost 4 bases and J lost 6 bases. CDR1 is SGHRS and CDR2 is YFSETQ in the germline V gene. Study-wide results and caveats: Significantly higher TCR beta diversity was reportedly seen in malignant thyroid tumors than benign nodules, in blood and tumor.

In its sample, this clone was seen a few times. Its antigen remains unknown. The rearrangement uses TRBV5-1 and TRBJ2-3, with TRBD1 identical over 7 bases. This receptor was obtained from a female donor with papillary thyroid cancer or a benign thyroid nodule (not recorded which). Some clones in this sample may be carry-over from other donors' samples. What was sequenced was adjacent normal tissue. The CDR3 spells CASSAGQVTDTQYF. Here the CDR3 DNA reads TGCGCCAGCAGCGCCGGACAGGTCACGGATACGCAGTATTTT. Drawing the rest from reference TRBV5-1 and TRBJ2-3, the complete variable domain is KAGVTQTPRYLIKTRGQQVTLSCSPISGHRSVSWYQQTPGQGLQFLFEYFSETQRNKGNFPGRFSGRQFSNSRSEMNVSTLELGDSALYLCASSAGQVTDTQYFGPGTRLTVL.